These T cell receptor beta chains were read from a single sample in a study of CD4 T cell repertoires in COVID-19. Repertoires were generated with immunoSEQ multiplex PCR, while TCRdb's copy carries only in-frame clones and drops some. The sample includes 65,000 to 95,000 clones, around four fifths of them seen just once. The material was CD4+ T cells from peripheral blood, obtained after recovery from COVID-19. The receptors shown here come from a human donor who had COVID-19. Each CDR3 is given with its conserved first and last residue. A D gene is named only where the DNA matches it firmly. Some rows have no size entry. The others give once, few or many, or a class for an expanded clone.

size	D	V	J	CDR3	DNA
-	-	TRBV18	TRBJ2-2	CASSPSAQNTGELFF	TGTGCCAGCTCACCAAGTGCACAGAACACCGGGGAGCTGTTTTTT
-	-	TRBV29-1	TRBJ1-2	CSVARVGLLGGYTF	TGCAGCGTTGCGCGGGTCGGTTTGCTGGGTGGCTACACCTTC
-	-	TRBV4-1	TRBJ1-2	CASSSQPYGYTF	TGCGCCAGCAGCTCTCAACCCTATGGCTACACCTTC
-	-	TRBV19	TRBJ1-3	CASSINRATGNTIYF	TGTGCCAGTAGTATCAACAGGGCTACTGGAAACACCATATATTTT
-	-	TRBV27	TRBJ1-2	CASSFRRSSGYTF	TGTGCCAGCAGTTTTCGCAGGTCCAGCGGCTACACCTTC
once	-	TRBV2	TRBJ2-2	CASSVGQRNTGELFF	TGTGCCAGCAGTGTGGGGCAGAGAAACACCGGGGAGCTGTTTTTT
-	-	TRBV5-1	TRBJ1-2	CASSLGRAGGNYGYTF	TGCGCCAGCAGTCTTGGCCGGGCGGGGGGCAACTATGGCTACACCTTC
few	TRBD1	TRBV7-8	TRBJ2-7	CASSPIRGLGNEQYF	TGTGCCAGCAGCCCAATCAGGGGGCTAGGCAACGAGCAGTACTTC
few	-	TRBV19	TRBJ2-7	CASTGDYAEQYF	TGTGCCAGTACAGGGGATTACGCCGAGCAGTACTTC
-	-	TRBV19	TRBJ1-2	CASSIDRYGYTF	TGTGCCAGTAGTATAGACCGCTATGGCTACACCTTC
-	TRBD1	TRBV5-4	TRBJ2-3	CASSSGTGPTHTQYF	TGTGCCAGCAGCTCCGGGACAGGACCCACCCATACGCAGTATTTT
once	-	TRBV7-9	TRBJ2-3	CASSLEGGATDTQYF	TGTGCCAGCAGCTTAGAGGGGGGGGCCACAGATACGCAGTATTTT
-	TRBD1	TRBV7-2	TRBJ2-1	CASSPRTGNNEQFF	TGTGCCAGCAGCCCCAGGACAGGGAACAATGAGCAGTTCTTC
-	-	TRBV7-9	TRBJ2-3	CASSLEGGPYTDTQYF	TGTGCCAGCAGCTTAGAGGGGGGGCCCTACACAGATACGCAGTATTTT
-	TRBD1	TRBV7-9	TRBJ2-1	CASSYRPTGGDEQFF	TGTGCCAGCAGCTACCGCCCGACAGGGGGCGATGAGCAGTTCTTC
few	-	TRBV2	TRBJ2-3	CASSETDTQYF	TGTGCCAGCAGTGAAACAGATACGCAGTATTTT
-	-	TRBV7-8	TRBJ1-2	CASSLRSFGYTF	TGTGCCAGCAGCCTCCGTAGTTTTGGCTACACCTTC
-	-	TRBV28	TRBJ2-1	CASRGVGNEQFF	TGTGCCAGCAGGGGCGTGGGCAATGAGCAGTTCTTC
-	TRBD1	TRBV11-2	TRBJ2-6	CASSSNNLGGGANVLTF	TGTGCCAGCAGCTCTAATAATCTAGGGGGCGGGGCCAACGTCCTGACTTTC
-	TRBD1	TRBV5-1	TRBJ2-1	CASSEGTGALNEQFF	TGCGCCAGCAGCGAGGGGACAGGGGCGCTCAATGAGCAGTTCTTC
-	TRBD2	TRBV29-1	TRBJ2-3	CSVQTSGTHTQYF	TGCAGCGTTCAGACTAGCGGCACACATACGCAGTATTTT
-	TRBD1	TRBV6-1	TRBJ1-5	CASSDGDRVFSNQPQHF	TGTGCCAGCAGTGACGGGGACAGGGTCTTTAGCAATCAGCCCCAGCATTTT
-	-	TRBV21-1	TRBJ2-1	CASSKEVADGSGSNSEQFF	-
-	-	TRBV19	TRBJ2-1	CASKGPGYNEQFF	TGTGCCAGTAAAGGGCCGGGCTACAATGAGCAGTTCTTC
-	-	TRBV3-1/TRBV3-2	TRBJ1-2	CASMGATGLGGYTF	TGTGCCAGCATGGGCGCCACAGGGTTGGGTGGCTACACCTTC
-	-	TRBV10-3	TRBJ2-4	CAISESRSLQYF	TGTGCCATCAGTGAGTCGAGAAGCCTTCAGTACTTC
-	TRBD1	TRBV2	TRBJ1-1	CASSEDRGRGTEAFF	TGTGCCAGCAGTGAAGACAGGGGGCGCGGGACTGAAGCTTTCTTT
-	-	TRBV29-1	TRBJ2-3	CSVRITDTQYF	TGCAGCGTCCGCATTACAGATACGCAGTATTTT
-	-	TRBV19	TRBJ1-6	CASRVGSSYNSPLHF	TGTGCCAGTAGAGTTGGGAGCTCCTATAATTCACCCCTCCACTTT
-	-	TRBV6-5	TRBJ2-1	CASAPFSYNEQFF	TGTGCCAGCGCCCCATTCTCCTACAATGAGCAGTTCTTC
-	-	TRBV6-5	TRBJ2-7	CASSYNRDGGYEQYF	TGTGCCAGCAGTTACAACCGGGACGGTGGCTACGAGCAGTACTTC
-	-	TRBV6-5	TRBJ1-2	CASTPPQVYGYTF	TGTGCCAGCACCCCCCCACAGGTCTATGGCTACACCTTC
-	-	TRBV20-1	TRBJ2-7	CSASSGTFYEQYF	TGCAGTGCTAGTTCGGGAACCTTTTACGAGCAGTACTTC
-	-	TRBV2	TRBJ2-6	CASTRGAPYSGANVLTF	TGTGCCAGCACTCGGGGGGCCCCCTACTCTGGGGCCAACGTCCTGACTTTC
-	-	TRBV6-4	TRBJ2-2	CASSRSANTGELFF	TGTGCCAGCAGTAGGTCCGCGAACACCGGGGAGCTGTTTTTT
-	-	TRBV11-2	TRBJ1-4	CASSRFPGTNEKLFF	TGTGCCAGCAGTAGGTTTCCGGGAACTAATGAAAAACTGTTTTTT
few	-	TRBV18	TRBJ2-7	CASSPGRQTYEQYF	TGTGCCAGCTCACCGGGACGGCAGACCTACGAGCAGTACTTC
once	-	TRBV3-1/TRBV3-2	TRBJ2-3	CASSHGADTQYF	TGTGCCAGCAGCCATGGGGCAGATACGCAGTATTTT
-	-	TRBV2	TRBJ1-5	CASSDPGDQPQHF	TGTGCCAGCAGTGATCCAGGGGATCAGCCCCAGCATTTT
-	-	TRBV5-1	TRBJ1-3	CASSLGTGSQNTIYF	TGCGCCAGCAGCTTGGGAACAGGGAGTCAAAACACCATATATTTT
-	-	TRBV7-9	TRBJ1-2	CASSLTLSANYGYTF	TGTGCCAGCAGCTTAACCCTCTCAGCTAACTATGGCTACACCTTC
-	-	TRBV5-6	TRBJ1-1	CASSPWPGDTEAFF	TGTGCCAGCAGCCCCTGGCCGGGGGACACTGAAGCTTTCTTT